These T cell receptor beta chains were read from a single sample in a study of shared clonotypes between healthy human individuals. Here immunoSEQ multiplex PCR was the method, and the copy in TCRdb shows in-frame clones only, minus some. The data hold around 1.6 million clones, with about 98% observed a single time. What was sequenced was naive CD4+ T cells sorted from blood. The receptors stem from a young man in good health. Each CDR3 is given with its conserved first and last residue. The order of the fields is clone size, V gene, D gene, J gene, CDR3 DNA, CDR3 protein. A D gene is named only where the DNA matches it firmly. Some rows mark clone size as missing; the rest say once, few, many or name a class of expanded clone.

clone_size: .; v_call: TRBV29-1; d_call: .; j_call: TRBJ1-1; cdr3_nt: TGCAGCGCTTGGGGGACAAAGGAAGCTTTCTTT; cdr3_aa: CSAWGTKEAFF
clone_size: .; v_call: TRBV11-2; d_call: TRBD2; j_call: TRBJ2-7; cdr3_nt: TGTGCCAGCACCCCACTTCGGGACTACCGGGGGAACGAGCAGTACTTC; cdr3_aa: CASTPLRDYRGNEQYF
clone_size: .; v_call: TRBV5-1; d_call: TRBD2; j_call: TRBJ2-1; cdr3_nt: TGCGCCAGCAGCTTGGTGGCTAGCGGGAGGTTAGATGAGCAGTTCTTC; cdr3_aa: CASSLVASGRLDEQFF
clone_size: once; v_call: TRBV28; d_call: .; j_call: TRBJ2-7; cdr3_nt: TGTGCCAGCAGTTTAGAAGCGATTGCCTCCTACGAGCAGTACTTC; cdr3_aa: CASSLEAIASYEQYF
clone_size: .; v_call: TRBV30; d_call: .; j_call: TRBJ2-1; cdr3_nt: TGTGCCTGGAGTGTTGGTGAGCAGTTCTTC; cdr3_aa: CAWSVGEQFF
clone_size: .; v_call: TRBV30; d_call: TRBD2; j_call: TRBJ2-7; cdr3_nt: TGTGCCTGCACCCGGACTAGCGGGATCTACGAGCAGTACTTC; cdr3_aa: CACTRTSGIYEQYF
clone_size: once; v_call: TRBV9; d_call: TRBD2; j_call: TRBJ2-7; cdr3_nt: TGTGCCAGCAGCGCCGGACTAGCGGGGAACTTCTACGAGCAGTACTTC; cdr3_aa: CASSAGLAGNFYEQYF
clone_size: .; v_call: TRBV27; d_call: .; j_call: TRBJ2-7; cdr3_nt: TGTGCCAGCAGTCCAACCCCACAGGGAGGGCTATATGATGTGTACTTC; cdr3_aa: CASSPTPQGGLYDVYF
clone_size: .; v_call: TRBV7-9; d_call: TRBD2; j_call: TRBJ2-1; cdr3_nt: TGTGCCAGCATCTATGGACTAGACTACAATGAGCAGTTCTTC; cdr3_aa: CASIYGLDYNEQFF
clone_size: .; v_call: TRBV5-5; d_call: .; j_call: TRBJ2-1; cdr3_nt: TGTGCCAGCAGCTTGTCCGTGGAAATCCCAAAGCAGTTCTTC; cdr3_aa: CASSLSVEIPKQFF
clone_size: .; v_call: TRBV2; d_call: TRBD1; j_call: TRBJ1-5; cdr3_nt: TGTGCCAGCAGCAACAGGGGGATGCGCAATCAGCCCCAGCATTTT; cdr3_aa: CASSNRGMRNQPQHF
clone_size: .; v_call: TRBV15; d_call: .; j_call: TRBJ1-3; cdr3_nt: TGTGCCACCAGCAGAGTAGGCCGGATAGCGGGAAACACCATATATTTT; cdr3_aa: CATSRVGRIAGNTIYF
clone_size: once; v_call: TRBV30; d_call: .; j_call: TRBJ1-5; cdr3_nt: TGTGCCTGGAGTGTACGGAGCAATCAGCCCCAGCATTTT; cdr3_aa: CAWSVRSNQPQHF
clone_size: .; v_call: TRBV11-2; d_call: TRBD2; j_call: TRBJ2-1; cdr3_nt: TGTGCCAGCAGCCGGCGCGGGGGTCTCTCCTACAATGAGCAGTTCTTC; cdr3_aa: CASSRRGGLSYNEQFF
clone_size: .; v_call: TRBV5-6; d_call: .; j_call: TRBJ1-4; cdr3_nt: TGTGCCAGCAGCCGGGACTTTCAAGAAAAACTGTTTTTT; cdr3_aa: CASSRDFQEKLFF
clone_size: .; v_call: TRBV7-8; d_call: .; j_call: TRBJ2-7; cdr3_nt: TGTGCCATCGCCGCAGGACAAGGGGATCCATACGAGCAGTACTTC; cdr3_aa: CAIAAGQGDPYEQYF
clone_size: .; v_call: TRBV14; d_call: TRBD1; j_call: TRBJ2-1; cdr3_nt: TGTGCCAGCAGCCGCCGGGACAGCCACTACAATGAGCAGTTCTTC; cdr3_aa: CASSRRDSHYNEQFF
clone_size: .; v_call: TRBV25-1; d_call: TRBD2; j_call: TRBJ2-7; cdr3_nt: TGTGCCAGCGGGGGGACTAGCGGGAGGGCCCGGTACGAGCAGTACTTC; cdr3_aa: CASGGTSGRARYEQYF
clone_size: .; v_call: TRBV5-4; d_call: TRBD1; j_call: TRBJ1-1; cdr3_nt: TGTGCCAGCAAATCCCGGGACAGGGGCCCAATGAACACTGAAGCTTTCTTT; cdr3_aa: CASKSRDRGPMNTEAFF
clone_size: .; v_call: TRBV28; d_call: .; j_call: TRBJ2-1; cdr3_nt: TGTGCCAGCAGTTCCCTCTGGATGGGCAGGGGCAACAATGAGCAGTTCTTC; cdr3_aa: CASSSLWMGRGNNEQFF
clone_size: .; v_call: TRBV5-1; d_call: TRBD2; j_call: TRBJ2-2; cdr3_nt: TGCGCCAGCAGCTTGACGATATTAGCGGGAGGGCCCAGTGTGACGAACACCGGGGAGCTGTTTTTT; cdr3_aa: CASSLTILAGGPSVTNTGELFF
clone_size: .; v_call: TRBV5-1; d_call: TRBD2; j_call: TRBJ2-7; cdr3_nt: TGCGCCAGCAGCTTCGGAGCGGGGGGCGAGCAGTACTTC; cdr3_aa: CASSFGAGGEQYF
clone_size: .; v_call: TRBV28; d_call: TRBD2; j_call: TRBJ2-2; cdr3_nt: TGTGCCAGCAGCCCCTTGTTGCCCGGGAGGTACACCGGGGAGCTGTTTTTT; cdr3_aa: CASSPLLPGRYTGELFF
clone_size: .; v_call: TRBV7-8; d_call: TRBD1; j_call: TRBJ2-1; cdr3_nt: TGTGCCAGCAGCTGGAGGAGGGGCACAGGACAGGGTAGCAATGAGCAGTTCTTC; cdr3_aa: CASSWRRGTGQGSNEQFF
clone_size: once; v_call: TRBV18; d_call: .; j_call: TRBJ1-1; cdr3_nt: TGTGCCAGCGCCCAACAAGGGAACACTGAAGCTTTCTTT; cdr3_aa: CASAQQGNTEAFF
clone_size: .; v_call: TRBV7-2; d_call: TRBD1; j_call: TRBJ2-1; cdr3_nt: TGTGCCAGCAGCCAGGACAGGGGCGGGGATGAGCAGTTCTTC; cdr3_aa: CASSQDRGGDEQFF
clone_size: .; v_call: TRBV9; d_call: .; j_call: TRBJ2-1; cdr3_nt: TGTGCCAGCAGCGTAGGACTAGGATACAATGAGCAGTTCTTC; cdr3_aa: CASSVGLGYNEQFF
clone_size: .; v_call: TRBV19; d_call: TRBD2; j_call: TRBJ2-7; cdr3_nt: TGTGCCAGTAGAACTAGCGGGAGACTCTCCTACGAGCAGTACTTC; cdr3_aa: CASRTSGRLSYEQYF
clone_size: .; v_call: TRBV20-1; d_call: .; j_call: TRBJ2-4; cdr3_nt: TGCAGTGCTAGATGGGGGAACATTCAGTACTTC; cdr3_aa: CSARWGNIQYF
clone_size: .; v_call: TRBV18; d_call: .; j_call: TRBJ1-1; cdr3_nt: TGTGCCAGCTCACCCTCGGGAGGACCCACTGAAGCTTTCTTT; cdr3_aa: CASSPSGGPTEAFF
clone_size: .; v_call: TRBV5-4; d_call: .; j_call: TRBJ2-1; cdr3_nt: TGTGCCAGCAGCTTGGGGAGTCTGGTCTACAATGAGCAGTTCTTC; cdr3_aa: CASSLGSLVYNEQFF
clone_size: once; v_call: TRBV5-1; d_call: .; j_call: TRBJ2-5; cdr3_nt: TGCGCCAGCAGCCGGACCTCGGGCAGGCCAGGTGGGGAAGGGACCCAGTACTTC; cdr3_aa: CASSRTSGRPGGEGTQYF
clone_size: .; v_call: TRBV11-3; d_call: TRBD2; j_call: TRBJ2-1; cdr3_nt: TGTGCCAGCAGTTCCGGACTAGCGGGGTACAATGAGCAGTTCTTC; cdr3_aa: CASSSGLAGYNEQFF
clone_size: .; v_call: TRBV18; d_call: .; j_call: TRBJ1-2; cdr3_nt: TGTGCCAGCTCACTTACCCCCGACAGATATGGCTACACCTTC; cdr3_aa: CASSLTPDRYGYTF
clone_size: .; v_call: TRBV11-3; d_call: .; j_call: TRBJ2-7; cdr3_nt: TGTGCCAGCAGCTTAGGCGAGTGGGTTGGGGCTGACTCCGAGCAGTACTTC; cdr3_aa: CASSLGEWVGADSEQYF
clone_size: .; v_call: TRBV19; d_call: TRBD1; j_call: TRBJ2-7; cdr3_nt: TGTGCCAGTAGTATTATAGGGGGCGGCTACGAGCAGTACTTC; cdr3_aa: CASSIIGGGYEQYF
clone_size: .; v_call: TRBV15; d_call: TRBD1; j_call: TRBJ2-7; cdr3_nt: TGTGCCACCAGCAGAGCCCTAGGACAGGGGATGGTCTACGAGCAGTACTTC; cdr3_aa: CATSRALGQGMVYEQYF
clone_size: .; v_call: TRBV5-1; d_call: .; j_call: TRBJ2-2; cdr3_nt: TGCGAACAAAAAACCGGGGCGGCCTGCACCGGGGAGCTGTTTTTT; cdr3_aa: CEQKTGAACTGELFF
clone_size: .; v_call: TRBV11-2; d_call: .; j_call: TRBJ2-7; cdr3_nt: TGTGCCAGCAGCCCTAGGGACGGATCCTACGAGCAGTACTTC; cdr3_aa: CASSPRDGSYEQYF
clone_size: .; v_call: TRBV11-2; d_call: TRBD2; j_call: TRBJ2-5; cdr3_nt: TGTGCCAGCAGCTCCCCCCGGGGAGGGGAGACCCAGTACTTC; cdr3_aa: CASSSPRGGETQYF
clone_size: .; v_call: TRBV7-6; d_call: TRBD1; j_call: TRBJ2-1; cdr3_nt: TGTGCCAGCAGCTTGGACAGGGGGGACAATGAGCAGTTCTTC; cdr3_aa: CASSLDRGDNEQFF
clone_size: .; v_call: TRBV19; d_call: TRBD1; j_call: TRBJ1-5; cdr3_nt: TGTGCCAGTAGTTCCAGCCACCTACCGGGACAGGGTAGCAATCAGCCCCAGCATTTT; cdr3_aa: CASSSSHLPGQGSNQPQHF
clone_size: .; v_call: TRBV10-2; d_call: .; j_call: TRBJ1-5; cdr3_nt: TGCGCCAGCAGTGACCGGGACCCTAATCAGCCCCAGCATTTT; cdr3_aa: CASSDRDPNQPQHF
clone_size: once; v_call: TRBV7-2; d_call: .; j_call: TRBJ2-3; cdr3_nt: TGTGCCAGCAGCTTAGAGTCCATTGATACTTTTGCGCAGTATTTT; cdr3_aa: CASSLESIDTFAQYF
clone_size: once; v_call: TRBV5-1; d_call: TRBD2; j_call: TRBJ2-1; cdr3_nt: TGCGCCAGCAGAATTGGCGGGAGTGACAATGAGCAGTTCTTC; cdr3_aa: CASRIGGSDNEQFF
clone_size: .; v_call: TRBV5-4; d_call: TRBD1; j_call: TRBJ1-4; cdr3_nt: TGTGCCAGCAGCATGGACAGGGGGCGTCGGGGTCTCAGTGAAAAACTGTTTTTT; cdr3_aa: CASSMDRGRRGLSEKLFF
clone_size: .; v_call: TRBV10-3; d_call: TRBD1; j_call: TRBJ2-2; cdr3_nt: TGTGCCATCGGGACAGGGAACACCGGGGAGCTGTTTTTT; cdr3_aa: CAIGTGNTGELFF
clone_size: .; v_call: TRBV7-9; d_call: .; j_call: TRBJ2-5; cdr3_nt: TGTGCCAGCAGCTTGGCCGCGACAGGGAGGGAGACCCAGTACTTC; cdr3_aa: CASSLAATGRETQYF
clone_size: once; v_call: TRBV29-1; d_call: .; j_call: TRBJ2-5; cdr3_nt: TGCAGCGGCTCCGGGAGCAAACAGGAGACCCAGTACTTC; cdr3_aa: CSGSGSKQETQYF
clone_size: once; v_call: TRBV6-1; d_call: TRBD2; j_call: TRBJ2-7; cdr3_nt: TGTGCCAGCAGTCCGGGACTAGCTATCTACGAGCAGTACTTC; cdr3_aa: CASSPGLAIYEQYF
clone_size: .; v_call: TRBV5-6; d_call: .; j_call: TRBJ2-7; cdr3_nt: TGTGCCAGCAGCTTGGACGGGACGAAGCAGTACTTC; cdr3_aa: CASSLDGTKQYF
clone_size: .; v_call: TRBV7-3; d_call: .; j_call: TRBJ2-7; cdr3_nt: TGTGCCAGCAGCTTAGGCGGAGGTCGGTCCCCCAGCCGTGAGCAGTACTTC; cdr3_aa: CASSLGGGRSPSREQYF
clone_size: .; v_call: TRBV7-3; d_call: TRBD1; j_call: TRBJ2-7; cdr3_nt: TGTGCCAGCAGCTGGGACAGGAACTACGAGCAGTACTTC; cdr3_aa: CASSWDRNYEQYF
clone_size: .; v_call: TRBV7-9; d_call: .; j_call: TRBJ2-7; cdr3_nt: TGTGCCAGCAGCTTAGACGGGCGGCTCACCGAGCAGTACTTC; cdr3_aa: CASSLDGRLTEQYF
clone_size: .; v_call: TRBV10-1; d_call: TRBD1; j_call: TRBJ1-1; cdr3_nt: TGCGCCAGCAGTGAGTCGACAGGGCGGACTGAAGCTTTCTTT; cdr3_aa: CASSESTGRTEAFF
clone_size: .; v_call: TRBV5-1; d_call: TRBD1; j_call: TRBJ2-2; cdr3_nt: TGCGCCAGCAGCTCCCTTGCTTGGCAGGGGGCGTCCGGGGAGCTGTTTTTT; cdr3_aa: CASSSLAWQGASGELFF
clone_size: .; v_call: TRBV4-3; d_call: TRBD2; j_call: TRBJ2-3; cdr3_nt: TGCGCCAGCAGCCAAACGCCTAGCGGCGGCACAGATACGCAGTATTTT; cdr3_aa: CASSQTPSGGTDTQYF
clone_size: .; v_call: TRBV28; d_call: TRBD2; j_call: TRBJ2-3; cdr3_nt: TGTGCCAGCAGATACGGGAGGGGTAGCACAGATACGCAGTATTTT; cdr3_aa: CASRYGRGSTDTQYF
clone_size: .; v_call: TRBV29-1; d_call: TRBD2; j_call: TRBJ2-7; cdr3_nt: TGCAGCGTTGGGGGTAGACTAGCGGGAAGCTCAGAAGAGCAGTACTTC; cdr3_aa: CSVGGRLAGSSEEQYF